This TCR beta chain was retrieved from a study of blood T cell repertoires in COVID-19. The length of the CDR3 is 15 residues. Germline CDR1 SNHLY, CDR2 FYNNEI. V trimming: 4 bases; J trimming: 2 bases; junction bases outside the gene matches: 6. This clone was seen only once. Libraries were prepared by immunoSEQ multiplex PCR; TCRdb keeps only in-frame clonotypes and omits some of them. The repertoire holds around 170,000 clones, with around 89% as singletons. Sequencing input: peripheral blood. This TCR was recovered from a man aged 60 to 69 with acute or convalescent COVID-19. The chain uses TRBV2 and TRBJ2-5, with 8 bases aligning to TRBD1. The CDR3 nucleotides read TGTGCCAGCAGTGCTGACAGGGGTGTTCAAGAGACCCAGTACTTC. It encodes CASSADRGVQETQYF.